Below, 10 T cell receptor beta chains from the same sample are listed, as sequenced in a study of blood T cell repertoires in COVID-19. Only in-frame clones appear in the TCRdb table, and some are missing; sequencing was by immunoSEQ multiplex PCR. This sample has 150,000 to 180,000 clones, with approximately 80% found just once. Sample: peripheral blood. The source is a woman in her sixties or seventies with COVID-19, enrolled during active disease.

The chain employs TRBV24-1 and TRBJ2-5; unclear D gene. Trimming shortened V by 2 bases and J by 2 bases, and 8 bases separated the two germline ends. Germline assignment: CDR1 KGHDR and CDR2 SFDVKD. The CDR3 has 14 residues. CDR3 in DNA: TGTGCCACCAGTGATTACGAACTACAAGAGACCCAGTACTTC. Translating gives CATSDYELQETQYF.

The chain combines TRBV7-9 with TRBJ1-1; D gene uncertain. Germline CDR1 and CDR2: SEHNR and FQNEAQ (reference sequence). V was trimmed by 1 base and J by 0 bases, leaving 9 bases between them. The CDR3 loop spans 15 amino acids. The CDR3 sequence: CASSLGPGLNTEAFF. The CDR3 DNA reads TGTGCCAGCAGCTTAGGCCCAGGTTTGAACACTGAAGCTTTCTTT.

The chain couples TRBV3-1 (or the pseudogene TRBV3-2) to TRBJ2-2; 12 bases are a match to TRBD2. V dropped 1 base and J dropped 1; count of bases not matched to a gene: 4. In germline, CDR1 is LGHDT, CDR2 YNNKEL (reference sequence). The CDR3 is 18 amino acids. CDR3 DNA sequence: TGTGCCAGCAGCCAAGCTCTAGCGGGGGGGAGGAACACCGGGGAGCTGTTTTTT. It translates to CASSQALAGGRNTGELFF.

V is TRBV5-1 and J is TRBJ1-2; 12 bases align to TRBD1. V trimming: 2 bases; J trimming: 3 bases; junction bases outside the gene matches: 5. The CDR3 extends over 16 amino acids. Germline CDR1 SGHRS, CDR2 YFSETQ. The DNA of the CDR3 is TGCGCCAGCAGCTTTGGGACAGGGGGCAGGGACTATGGCTACACCTTC. Amino acid sequence: CASSFGTGGRDYGYTF. Full variable domain (missing parts from reference TRBV5-1 and TRBJ1-2): KAGVTQTPRYLIKTRGQQVTLSCSPISGHRSVSWYQQTPGQGLQFLFEYFSETQRNKGNFPGRFSGRQFSNSRSEMNVSTLELGDSALYLCASSFGTGGRDYGYTFGSGTRLTVV.

This chain joins TRBV11-2 and TRBJ2-7, with 10 bases matching TRBD1. Germline loops: CDR1 SGHAT, CDR2 FQNNGV. This CDR3 contains 14 residues. V dropped 2 bases and J dropped 12; count of bases not matched to a gene: 10. CDR3 sequence (DNA): TGTGCCAGCAGCTTACGGGGACAGGGGCGAGCCGGGTACTTC. Encoded protein: CASSLRGQGRAGYF.

The chain combines TRBV29-1 with TRBJ2-1; tentatively, D is TRBD2 (5 bases). CDR3 length equals 14 residues. Germline CDR1 SQVTM, CDR2 ANQGSEA. V dropped 7 bases and J dropped 3 bases, with 16 bases sitting between them. This CDR3 is CSAPTRDYYNEQFF. CDR3 DNA sequence: TGCAGCGCCCCAACGAGGGATTACTACAATGAGCAGTTCTTC.

DNA for the CDR3: TGCAGCGTTGTAGCCAGGGGCATGAACACTGAAGCTTTCTTT. Amino acids: CSVVARGMNTEAFF. This chain uses TRBV29-1 with TRBJ1-1; the D gene is possibly TRBD1 (6 bases). Trimming stripped 4 bases from V and 0 bases from J, with 12 bases between. Germline lookup yields CDR1 SQVTM and CDR2 ANQGSEA. The CDR3 is 14 residues long.

The chain couples TRBV6-2 or TRBV6-3 to TRBJ1-5; no reliable D call. The germline V gene has CDR1 MNHEY and CDR2 SVGEGT. V was pared by 2 bases and J by 9 bases, with 8 bases between. The CDR3 is made up of 12 amino acids. As DNA, the CDR3 is TGTGCCAGCAGTTACCCGGAGTGGCCCCAGCATTTT. This sequence encodes CASSYPEWPQHF.

In this sample, this clone turned up once. This chain links TRBV19 with TRBJ1-2, with D perhaps TRBD1 (6 bases). Looked up from germline, CDR1 is LNHDA and CDR2 is SQIVND (reference sequence). The CDR3 has 13 residues. V was cut by 10 bases and J by 5 bases, with 17 bases left in between. The CDR3 loop reads CAKYDGGRYGYTF. CDR3 DNA sequence: TGTGCCAAGTATGATGGGGGCAGGTATGGCTACACCTTC.

The chain is built from TRBV10-3 and TRBJ1-1; D remains ambiguous. The CDR3 has 15 amino acids. V gave up 6 bases and J gave up 1 base, with 15 bases separating them. The germline gives CDR1 ENHRY, CDR2 SYGVKD. CDR3 sequence (DNA): TGTGCCATCAGACCCGGTTTGTCGGGGAACACTGAAGCTTTCTTT. Residues: CAIRPGLSGNTEAFF.